The clone carrying this TCR beta chain was counted only a few times. Original analysis: For nucleated cells, counts were estimated from reference gene primer amplification. Clones were read by immunoSEQ multiplex PCR, and TCRdb kept only the in-frame ones, dropping some. V and J calls plus clone size are reproduced from that table; the DNA served to infer D and trimming. The sample holds 200,000 to 300,000 clones, roughly 91% seen once. Clinical history reported by participants formed the basis on which cohorts were assigned. The sample belongs to a study of blood T cell repertoires in COVID-19. Whole-study context: Sources were T cells, B-cell-depleted T cells, or PBMCs; the material itself was cDNA or gDNA.

The length of the CDR3 is 16 residues. Looked up from germline, CDR1 is SGHDN and CDR2 is FVKESK. V dropped 1 base and J dropped 7; count of bases not matched to a gene: 11. The J gene is TRBJ2-3, the V gene TRBV14, with TRBD2 matching 7 bases. The sample consisted of PBMCs or T cells enriched from blood (not recorded which). The TCR originated in a woman under 40 with acute COVID-19. CDR3 sequence reads: CASSQGRRRGIHTQYF. Here the CDR3 DNA reads TGTGCCAGCAGCCAAGGCCGACGGCGGGGGATTCATACGCAGTATTTT.